This T cell receptor beta chain was obtained from a study of beta chain features in type 1 diabetes. Study-wide results and limits: Type 1 diabetes patients had TCRB CDR3s that were shorter (moderately but significantly so) in all four CD4+ subsets.

This CDR3 spans 15 amino acids. Trimming shortened V by 3 bases and J by 4 bases, and 13 bases separated the two germline ends. The V gene's germline CDR1 is MGHRA and CDR2 YSYEKL. Comments on this clone: Its antigen remains unknown.

The investigators reverse transcribed all of the isolated RNA, so they sequenced expressed TCRB transcripts. Some clones are missing from TCRdb's copy, which holds only in-frame ones; the method was immunoSEQ multiplex PCR. This sample yields some 640,000 clones, of which around 15% are seen a single time; roughly 0.04% belongs to the top ten. The chain is built from TRBV4-1 and TRBJ1-5; D may be TRBD1 (6 bases). The sequence derives from a man aged 18 to 29 with type 1 diabetes. Input material: naive CD4+ T cells from blood. The CDR3 is CASSQSRGLNQPQHF. CDR3 bases: TGCGCCAGCAGCCAGAGCAGGGGCCTTAATCAGCCCCAGCATTTT.